A selection of T cell receptor beta chains follows, all from one sample in a study of blood T cell repertoires in COVID-19. The table came from immunoSEQ multiplex PCR; TCRdb's copy has only in-frame clones and leaves some out. The sample consists of over 130,000 clones, 75% to 90% of them appearing once. The sequenced sample was peripheral blood. These receptors were collected from a woman aged 55-69 years with active or convalescent COVID-19. The CDR3 runs from the conserved cysteine through the conserved F or W. The D gene is left open where the match is weak. A row's size may be missing; if present it is once, few, many or a size class.

CASSYSKPGLAGGLVSYEQYF | TGTGCCAGCAGTTACTCGAAACCGGGACTAGCGGGGGGCCTGGTCTCCTACGAGCAGTACTTC | NA | TRBJ2-7 | TRBV6-2/TRBV6-3 | TRBD2
CASSQDKTELEAFF | TGTGCCAGCAGCCAAGATAAGACAGAACTCGAAGCTTTCTTT | few | TRBJ1-1 | TRBV3-1/TRBV3-2 | NA
CASTTSGGAGETQYF | TGCGCCAGCACGACTAGCGGGGGGGCCGGGGAGACCCAGTACTTC | NA | TRBJ2-5 | TRBV5-1 | TRBD2
CASSSSGEVGEKLFF | TGCGCCAGCAGCTCCTCAGGGGAAGTCGGTGAAAAACTGTTTTTT | NA | TRBJ1-4 | TRBV5-1 | NA
CASSRDRDSPLHF | TGTGCCAGCAGCCGGGACAGGGATTCACCCCTCCACTTT | NA | TRBJ1-6 | TRBV27 | TRBD1
CASSPIVGSSYEQYF | TGTGCCAGCAGCCCGATAGTGGGGAGCTCCTACGAGCAGTACTTC | NA | TRBJ2-7 | TRBV11-2 | NA
CASSFSPGQGRNTIYF | TGTGCCAGCAGCTTCTCCCCGGGACAGGGTAGGAACACCATATATTTT | NA | TRBJ1-3 | TRBV5-6 | TRBD1
CASSLAQGLSGNTIYF | TGTGCCAGCAGCTTAGCGCAGGGGCTCTCTGGAAACACCATATATTTT | NA | TRBJ1-3 | TRBV5-5 | NA
CASTSGGATYNEQFF | TGTGCCAGCACCAGCGGGGGGGCCACCTACAATGAGCAGTTCTTC | NA | TRBJ2-1 | TRBV9 | TRBD2
CASSLAASQGAGNQPQHF | TGTGCCAGCAGCTTAGCGGCCTCCCAGGGGGCAGGCAATCAGCCCCAGCATTTT | NA | TRBJ1-5 | TRBV7-8 | TRBD1
CASRPGTGFVKGGYTF | TGTGCCAGCCGTCCCGGGACAGGGTTTGTGAAGGGAGGCTACACCTTC | NA | TRBJ1-2 | TRBV27 | TRBD1
CASSPQGADSTEAFF | TGTGCCAGCAGTCCACAGGGGGCAGACTCCACTGAAGCTTTCTTT | NA | TRBJ1-1 | TRBV6-4 | TRBD1
CASTPGQSQTQYF | TGCGCCAGCACCCCCGGACAGTCTCAGACCCAGTACTTC | few | TRBJ2-5 | TRBV10-2 | NA
CASSRGRADDIQYF | TGCGCCAGCAGCCGCGGGAGAGCGGATGACATTCAGTACTTC | once | TRBJ2-4 | TRBV4-1 | TRBD2
CASSDRDTSPLHF | TGTGCCAGCAGTGACAGGGATACTTCACCCCTCCACTTT | NA | TRBJ1-6 | TRBV12-3/TRBV12-4 | TRBD1
CASSPTAARVNTGELFF | NA | NA | TRBJ2-2 | TRBV6-6 | NA
CASSPLRGENSPLHF | TGTGCCAGCAGCCCCCTCAGGGGGGAGAATTCACCCCTCCACTTT | NA | TRBJ1-6 | TRBV5-5 | TRBD1
CASSQDQPPGLDTEAFF | TGTGCCAGCAGCCAAGATCAGCCCCCAGGGTTGGACACTGAAGCTTTCTTT | NA | TRBJ1-1 | TRBV3-1/TRBV3-2 | NA
CATSPGTGVSYEQYF | TGTGCCACCAGTCCCGGGACAGGAGTCTCCTACGAGCAGTACTTC | NA | TRBJ2-7 | TRBV15 | TRBD1
CASSLEVGPANYGYTF | TGCGCCAGCAGCTTGGAGGTGGGCCCTGCTAACTATGGCTACACCTTC | NA | TRBJ1-2 | TRBV5-1 | NA
CASSRAGGAKNIQYF | TGCGCCAGCAGCAGGGCGGGGGGAGCCAAAAACATTCAGTACTTC | NA | TRBJ2-4 | TRBV4-1 | TRBD2
CASRLRTGYNEKLFF | TGTGCCAGTAGGCTAAGGACAGGGTATAATGAAAAACTGTTTTTT | NA | TRBJ1-4 | TRBV19 | TRBD1
CASSQDVTGKGSPLHF | TGCGCCAGCAGCCAAGATGTGACAGGGAAGGGTTCACCCCTCCACTTT | NA | TRBJ1-6 | TRBV4-3 | TRBD1
CASSQDKGAGEKLFF | TGCGCCAGCAGCCAAGATAAGGGGGCGGGCGAAAAACTGTTTTTT | NA | TRBJ1-4 | TRBV4-3 | TRBD1
CASSPLPTGSYNEQFF | TGTGCCAGCAGTCCCCTTCCGACAGGTTCCTACAATGAGCAGTTCTTC | NA | TRBJ2-1 | TRBV27 | NA
CASSFERGGWETQYF | TGTGCCAGCAGTTTCGAGCGGGGGGGCTGGGAGACCCAGTACTTC | few | TRBJ2-5 | TRBV6-6 | TRBD2
CASSELQGWQGELFF | TGTGCCAGCAGTGAATTGCAGGGGTGGCAGGGGGAGCTGTTTTTT | NA | TRBJ2-2 | TRBV25-1 | NA
CASSLASGNTGELFF | TGTGCCAGCAGCTTGGCTAGCGGTAACACCGGGGAGCTGTTTTTT | NA | TRBJ2-2 | TRBV5-4 | TRBD2
CASTPQGGGSYEQYF | TGTGCCAGTACCCCCCAGGGCGGGGGCTCCTACGAGCAGTACTTC | NA | TRBJ2-7 | TRBV19 | TRBD2
CASSLFNSGNTIYF | TGTGCCAGCAGCTTGTTTAACTCTGGAAACACCATATATTTT | NA | TRBJ1-3 | TRBV5-4 | NA
CASSIDGGYGYTF | TGTGCCAGTAGTATAGATGGCGGTTATGGCTACACCTTC | NA | TRBJ1-2 | TRBV19 | NA
CASSLMGANSPLHF | TGTGCCAGCAGCTTAATGGGAGCCAATTCACCCCTCCACTTT | NA | TRBJ1-6 | TRBV11-2 | NA
CASSSPFSPGELFF | TGTGCCAGCAGTTCCCCGTTTAGTCCCGGGGAGCTGTTTTTT | NA | TRBJ2-2 | TRBV6-2/TRBV6-3 | NA
CASSLEGAYSNQPQHF | TGTGCCAGCAGCTTGGAGGGGGCGTATAGCAATCAGCCCCAGCATTTT | NA | TRBJ1-5 | TRBV7-6 | TRBD1
CASSLATAQSSYNEQFF | TGTGCCAGCAGCTTAGCGACAGCCCAGAGCTCCTACAATGAGCAGTTCTTC | NA | TRBJ2-1 | TRBV7-6 | NA
CASSEEGNIQYF | TGTGCCAGCAGTGAGGAGGGGAACATTCAGTACTTC | NA | TRBJ2-4 | TRBV2 | NA
CASSLAEGFNEQYF | TGCGCCAGCAGCTTGGCAGAGGGTTTCAACGAGCAGTACTTC | NA | TRBJ2-7 | TRBV5-1 | NA
CATDRVGNTIYF | TGTGCCACCGACAGGGTTGGAAACACCATATATTTT | once | TRBJ1-3 | TRBV6-5 | TRBD1
CASSFAGGNNGNTIYF | TGTGCCAGCAGTTTCGCAGGGGGCAACAACGGAAACACCATATATTTT | NA | TRBJ1-3 | TRBV6-2/TRBV6-3 | TRBD1
CASKKGGTVNYGYTF | TGTGCCAGCAAAAAAGGCGGGACGGTGAACTATGGCTACACCTTC | NA | TRBJ1-2 | TRBV19 | NA
CASSKAGGAGNEQFF | TGTGCCAGCTCGAAAGCGGGGGGAGCTGGCAATGAGCAGTTCTTC | NA | TRBJ2-1 | TRBV18 | TRBD2
CASSLVSGVDEQYF | TGTGCCAGCAGCTTAGTGAGCGGGGTCGACGAGCAGTACTTC | NA | TRBJ2-7 | TRBV7-2 | TRBD2
CAAGAYSGANVLTF | TGTGCCGCAGGGGCCTACTCTGGGGCCAACGTCCTGACTTTC | NA | TRBJ2-6 | TRBV6-6 | NA
CASSAEGGHSTDTQYF | TGTGCCAGCAGCGCCGAGGGGGGGCATAGCACAGATACGCAGTATTTT | NA | TRBJ2-3 | TRBV9 | NA
CSVSGTGVRGGYTF | TGCAGCGTCTCCGGGACAGGGGTTCGGGGAGGCTACACCTTC | NA | TRBJ1-2 | TRBV29-1 | TRBD1
CASRETGMNTEAFF | TGTGCCAGTAGGGAGACAGGGATGAACACTGAAGCTTTCTTT | NA | TRBJ1-1 | TRBV19 | TRBD1
CASSFNGQNEKLFF | TGTGCCAGCAGCTTTAACGGACAGAATGAAAAACTGTTTTTT | NA | TRBJ1-4 | TRBV7-2 | NA
CAISEAGQGMTLHF | TGTGCCATCAGTGAGGCAGGACAGGGAATGACCCTCCACTTT | NA | TRBJ1-6 | TRBV10-3 | TRBD1
CSASPGQGYNSPLHF | TGCAGTGCTAGTCCGGGACAGGGTTATAATTCACCCCTCCACTTT | NA | TRBJ1-6 | TRBV20-1 | TRBD1
CSVWDSYEQYF | TGCAGCGTCTGGGACAGCTACGAGCAGTACTTC | NA | TRBJ2-7 | TRBV29-1 | TRBD1
CATSGARRGYTF | TGTGCCACCTCAGGGGCCCGGAGAGGCTACACCTTC | NA | TRBJ1-2 | TRBV6-5 | NA
CAWVLAGADTQYF | TGTGCCTGGGTTCTAGCGGGGGCAGATACGCAGTATTTT | NA | TRBJ2-3 | TRBV30 | TRBD2
CASSVRGDRAGNTIYF | TGTGCCAGCAGCGTCAGGGGGGACAGGGCTGGAAACACCATATATTTT | NA | TRBJ1-3 | TRBV9 | TRBD1